This TCR beta chain was sequenced during a study of T cell responses to AZD1222 COVID-19 vaccine (dated by TCRdb to the early 2020s). Turning to the overall study: AZD1222 recipients whose second dose came at about 4 weeks and those whose second dose came at about 12 weeks were combined into one group, since spike-specific TCR depth and breadth did not differ between the two schedules. Enrollment into the trials was organized by age into subgroups of 18-55, 56-69 and 70-plus years, and those subgroups contained roughly 140, 27 and 60 TCR-sequenced participants, respectively. A total of around 240 trial participants underwent TCR sequencing, of whom 200 to 220 had received two doses of AZD1222 and about 26 had received two doses of the MenACWY control vaccine.

The CDR3 regions of human TCRbeta chains were analyzed by immunosequencing. On the study's bioinformatics: Repertoire TCRs were checked for matches against a reference library of SARS-CoV-2-specific TCRs that had been generated using the MIRA antigen-specificity platform. Breadth was defined as the fraction of unique TCRs that were SARS-CoV-2-associated. Depth was defined as the fraction of total T cells that were SARS-CoV-2-associated. Using the MIRA data, every spike-specific TCR was mapped to the spike region that the TCR reacted to and assigned to either a CD4 or a CD8 class. Log10-transformed breadth and depth values were compared by one-way ANOVA with Sidak's multiple comparisons tests. TCRdb holds this immuneACCESS table with in-frame rearrangements only. Some clones are missing; in checked studies, unresolved V genes explain under half, and the rest has no known cause. Clone size and V and J calls were adopted from that table, with D and trimming inferred from the DNA. Within this sample are about 83,000 clones, with over 75% of them counted one time only. The ten most abundant clones make up 30% to 35% of the sample.

The sample holds one count of this clone. Its antigen has not been determined. Per-base qualities were not stored, and no clone one base away is much larger. The same CDR3 can be traced to other DNA sequences in this sample. V lost 4 bases and J lost 1 base; the stretch between them is 2 bases long. CDR1 and CDR2 are drawn from the germline V gene: WSHSY, SAAADI. CDR3 length: 11 amino acids, cysteine to phenylalanine. Just the 33-base CDR3 DNA is kept, in frame starting at base 1. The paper's findings and limits, for the study overall: Participants were mostly white British and included more females than males, and it was suggested by the authors that clonal diversity may have been underestimated. Because no samples from the day 14 peak response were available, repertoires could be characterized only after the peak T cell response. Conclusions about previously exposed vaccinees are limited because only six or seven AZD1222 recipients were SARS-CoV-2 seropositive at baseline. Spike-specific TCR breadth and depth rose significantly after two AZD1222 doses compared with day 0 and with MenACWY recipients. The whole spike protein was spanned by vaccine-associated CD4 TCRs, and dominant responses were seen in regions 160-218 and 743-854. Nearly half of unique spike-specific TCRs reportedly recognized epitopes outside regions mutated in the B.1.351 and B.1.1.7 variants. The 56-69-year group was small, and its depth increase did not reach significance, likely because of low power.

The time point label, as the study defines it: baseline before first vaccination. Vaccinee samples were obtained from the UK trials COV001 and COV002, which included a single-blind randomized controlled phase 2/3 trial of AZD1222 (ChAdOx1 nCoV-19) in healthy adults. Trial participant PBMC samples were collected at day 0 and day 28 after the second dose for TCRbeta chain sequencing. The source material was peripheral blood, sampled on day 0 of AZD1222 vaccination. The clonotype comes from an adult in good health. The V gene is TRBV10-2 and the J gene is TRBJ2-7; there is no confident call for the D gene. CDR3 protein: CASSASYEQYF. The DNA sequence is TGCGCCAGCAGTGCTTCCTACGAGCAGTACTTC.